One sample yielded the 3 T cell receptor beta chains listed below, sequenced in a study of OX40 agonist ivuxolimab in advanced cancers. The assay was immunoSEQ multiplex PCR, and TCRdb's table has in-frame clones only and misses some. The sample records 100,000 or so clones, approximately 89% being singletons. The sequencing used CD4+ or CD8+ T cells sorted from blood, collected in a trial of the OX40 agonist ivuxolimab. The receptors originated from an adult with an advanced solid tumor such as melanoma, head and neck, liver or kidney cancer.

In this sample, this clone turned up once. The genes are TRBV10-3 and TRBJ1-6; weak D call: TRBD1 (5 bases). This CDR3 has 14 amino acids. Germline CDR1 ENHRY, CDR2 SYGVKD. V was clipped by 3 bases and J by 7 bases, with 10 bases between them. CDR3 loop: CAISELRGNSPLHF. As DNA, the CDR3 is TGTGCCATCAGTGAACTACGGGGGAATTCACCCCTCCACTTT.

The chain uses TRBV4-1 and TRBJ2-7; D possibly corresponds to TRBD1 (5 bases). The CDR3 consists of 13 residues. CDR1 and CDR2 (germline): MGHRA, YSYEKL. V lost 4 bases, J lost 0 bases, and 7 bases lay in between. Here the CDR3 DNA reads TGCGCCAGCAGCCGACAGCTCTCCTACGAGCAGTACTTC. It is translated as CASSRQLSYEQYF.

V and J are TRBV28 and TRBJ2-7; D remains ambiguous. Per germline, CDR1 MDHEN and CDR2 SYDVKM. The CDR3 covers 13 residues. V was clipped by 11 bases and J by 2 bases, with 16 bases between them. The CDR3, as DNA: TGTGCCTCTAAATCCGATCTTACCTACGAGCAGTACTTC. Its protein product is CASKSDLTYEQYF.